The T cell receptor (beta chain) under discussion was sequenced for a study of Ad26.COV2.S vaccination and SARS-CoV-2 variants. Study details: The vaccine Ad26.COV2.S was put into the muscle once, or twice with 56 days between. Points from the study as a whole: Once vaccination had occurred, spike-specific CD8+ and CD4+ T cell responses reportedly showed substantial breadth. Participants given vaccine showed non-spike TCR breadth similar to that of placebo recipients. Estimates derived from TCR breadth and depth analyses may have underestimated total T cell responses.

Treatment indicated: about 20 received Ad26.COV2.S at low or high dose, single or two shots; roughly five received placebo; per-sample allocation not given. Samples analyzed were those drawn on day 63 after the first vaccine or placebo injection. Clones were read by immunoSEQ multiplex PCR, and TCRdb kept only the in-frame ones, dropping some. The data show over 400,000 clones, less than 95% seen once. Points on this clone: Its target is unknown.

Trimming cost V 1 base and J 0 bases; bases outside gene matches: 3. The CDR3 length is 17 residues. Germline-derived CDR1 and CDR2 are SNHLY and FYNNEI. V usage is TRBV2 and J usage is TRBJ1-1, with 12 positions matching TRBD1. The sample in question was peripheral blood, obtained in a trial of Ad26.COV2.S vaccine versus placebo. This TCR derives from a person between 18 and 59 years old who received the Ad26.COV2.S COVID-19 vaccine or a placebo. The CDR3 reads CASSEGDRGRVNTEAFF. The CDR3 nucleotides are TGTGCCAGCAGTGAAGGGGACAGGGGGCGGGTGAACACTGAAGCTTTCTTT.